One and the same sample provided the 16 T cell receptor beta chains below, sequenced in a study of CD8+ T cells in alopecia areata. Cell sorting was performed on pooled cutaneous lymph node cells with CD4, CD8alpha, NKG2D, NKG2ACE and other markers. cDNA prepared by RNA extraction and subsequent reverse transcription served as the template for sequencing. Measured with immunoSEQ multiplex PCR; TCRdb has only the in-frame clones, and not every one. The sample has over 250,000 clones, none seen only once. Sequenced sample: CD4+ T cells sorted from a lymph node. Every receptor here comes from a C3H/HeJ mouse with alopecia areata. Mouse MHC haplotype: H2-k.

This clone was detected only a few times. Gene names and germline refer to mouse. The missing CDR3 end, 4 residues past where the read stops, is filled in from the germline J gene. This chain connects TRBV13-1 to TRBJ1-1, with TRBD1 matching 9 bases. This CDR3 comprises 17 residues. The germline gives CDR1 NSHNY, CDR2 SYGAGN. Trimming cost V 0 bases and J 0 bases; bases outside gene matches: 6. The DNA read from the CDR3 is TGTGCCAGCAGTGATGGAGACAGGGGGATTGCAAACACA. Translated: CASSDGDRGIANT. The entire CDR3 sequence reads CASSDGDRGIANTEVFF.

Points on this clone: The gene names here belong to mouse. The observed sequence ends 4 residues before the CDR3 terminus, with the missing tail filled in from the germline J gene. This sequence joins TRBV13-1 and TRBJ2-2; 9 bases agree with TRBD1. V dropped 0 bases and J dropped 4; count of bases not matched to a gene: 4. Germline CDR1 is NSHNY and CDR2 is SYGAGN. The CDR3 spans 16 residues. The CDR3 DNA, read in part, is TGTGCCAGCAGTGATGCTAGGACAGGGGTCACCGGG. It is translated as CASSDARTGVTG. The CDR3 as a whole reads CASSDARTGVTGQLYF.

This clone occurred a few times. Gene names and germline match the mouse. The read falls 4 residues short of the CDR3 end, and the missing part is taken from the germline J gene. The same CDR3 arises from other DNA sequences in this sample as well. This chain uses TRBV13-1 with TRBJ2-7; TRBD1 is a possible D gene (6 bases). Germline lookup yields CDR1 NSHNY and CDR2 SYGAGN. Trimming stripped 0 bases from V and 3 bases from J, with 7 bases between. CDR3 length: 13 amino acids. The CDR3 sequence: CASSDAQGYEQYF. The covered CDR3 bases are TGTGCCAGCAGTGATGCACAGGGCTAT.

Comments on this clone: Gene names are the mouse ones. Read data end 4 residues before the CDR3 end; the end is taken from the germline J gene. The chain uses TRBV1 and TRBJ2-1; 13 bases agree with TRBD2. Per the germline V gene, CDR1 is NSQYPW and CDR2 is LRSPGD (reference sequence). With V trimmed by 1 base and J by 3 bases, 3 bases remained unmatched. The CDR3 consists of 17 residues. This chain's CDR3 is CTCSAAGTGGVYAEQFF. CDR3 bases read: TGCACCTGCAGTGCAGCCGGGACTGGGGGGGTCTATGCT.

Of note for this clone: Genes and germline come from the mouse. Coverage ceases 4 residues before the CDR3 finishes, and the germline J gene fills in the end. J is TRBJ2-2 and V is TRBV2, with D hard to call. V was clipped by 0 bases and J by 0 bases, with 5 bases between them. CDR1 is LGHNA and CDR2 is YSYQKL in the germline V gene. CDR3 length: 15 residues. Incomplete CDR3 DNA: TGTGCCAGCAGCCAAGACCAGGCAAACACCGGG. It translates to CASSQDQANTG. The CDR3, in full, reads CASSQDQANTGQLYF.

In regard to this clone: Gene names and germline refer to mouse. The CDR3 end falls 4 residues outside the read, so it is completed with the germline J gene. The chain carries TRBV1 and TRBJ1-2, with D perhaps TRBD1 (5 bases). In germline, CDR1 is NSQYPW, CDR2 LRSPGD (reference sequence). CDR3 size: 15 residues. V shed 1 base and J shed 2 bases, with 11 bases lying between them. CDR3 DNA (partial): TGCACCTGCAGTGCAGGTGGGGGTCTCAACTCC. Translated, it gives CTCSAGGGLNS. The entire CDR3 protein is CTCSAGGGLNSDYTF.

In regard to this clone: Mouse gene names apply. The read comes to an end 4 residues before the CDR3 does, leaving the germline J gene to fill in the end. The V and J genes are TRBV13-1 and TRBJ2-5; 11 bases align to TRBD2. The V segment lost 5 bases and the J segment 0 bases; nucleotides outside the gene matches: 2. CDR3 length equals 15 residues. Per germline, CDR1 NSHNY and CDR2 SYGAGN. This CDR3 reads CASRGLGVNQDTQYF. Partial CDR3 DNA: TGTGCCAGCAGGGGACTGGGGGTTAACCAAGAC.

This clone has just a few counts. The gene symbols are mouse symbols. The read ends 4 residues before the CDR3 terminus; that terminus is restored from the germline J gene. The V call is TRBV13-1, the J call TRBJ1-2, with D hard to call. V lost 0 bases to trimming and J lost 0 bases, with 9 bases between them. From germline, CDR1 is NSHNY and CDR2 SYGAGN. The CDR3 runs to 15 residues. CDR3 in amino acids: CASSDAADANSDYTF. CDR3 bases read: TGTGCCAGCAGTGATGCAGCAGATGCAAACTCC.

Concerning this clone: Gene names follow the mouse nomenclature. Read data end 4 residues before the CDR3 end; the end is taken from the germline J gene. The chain links TRBV1 to TRBJ2-2; 9 bases map to TRBD2. The CDR3 totals 17 residues. Germline V gene data show CDR1 as NSQYPW and CDR2 as LRSPGD (reference sequence). The sequenced CDR3 bases are TGCACCTGCAGTGCAGCGGTGGGGGGGCGCAGTAGCGGG. It encodes CTCSAAVGGRSSG. The CDR3, in full, reads CTCSAAVGGRSSGQLYF.

This clone was observed a few times. A read error may explain this, as a much larger clone is one base away. Genes and germline are mouse. The CDR3 end lies 4 residues beyond the end of the read and is filled in from the germline J gene. The rearrangement joins TRBV19 to TRBJ1-2; D ambiguous. The CDR3 consists of 13 residues. Germline loops: CDR1 FNHDT, CDR2 SITEND (reference sequence). With 4 bases removed from V and 0 bases from J, the gap between germline ends came to 7 bases. CDR3 bases read: TGTGCCAGCAGTGACATTGCAAACTCC. Protein: CASSDIANS. The whole CDR3 sequence reads CASSDIANSDYTF.

This clone was seen ten or more times. The germline and genes are mouse ones. Read data end 4 residues before the CDR3 end; the end is taken from the germline J gene. The chain recombines TRBV17 with TRBJ1-2; 8 bases are a match to TRBD1. From germline, CDR1 is MNHDT and CDR2 YYDKIL. The J segment lost 4 bases and the V segment lost 3 bases, leaving 7 bases of the junction unmatched. CDR3 size: 15 residues. The CDR3 sequence: CASSSGRGRGSDYTF. Incomplete CDR3 DNA: TGTGCTAGCAGTAGCGGCAGGGGGCGCGGCTCC. Full variable domain (rest looked up from reference TRBV17 and TRBJ1-2): DTTVKQNPRYKLARVGKPVNLICSQTMNHDTMYWYQKKPNQAPKLLLFYYDKILNREADTFEKFQSSRPNNSFCSLYIGSAGLEYSAMYLCASSSGRGRGSDYTFGSGTRLLVI.

Comment on this clone: Each gene name is a mouse one. Read data end 4 residues before the CDR3 end; the end is taken from the germline J gene. The chain carries TRBV19 and TRBJ2-7, with TRBD2 matching over 8 bases. The CDR3 is 14 amino acids. Germline CDR1 FNHDT, CDR2 SITEND (reference sequence). V lost 6 bases to trimming and J lost 3 bases; unmatched junction nucleotides: 8. The CDR3 DNA, read in part, is TGTGCCAGCACCTCCTCTGGGGGGATCTAT. Translation gives CASTSSGGIY. The whole CDR3 reads CASTSSGGIYEQYF.

This clone was found many times. Gene names follow the mouse nomenclature. The CDR3 extends 4 residues past the end of the read, so its final part is completed from the germline J gene. The same CDR3 also results from other DNA sequences found in this sample. The chain carries TRBV12-1 and TRBJ1-2, with D tentatively TRBD1 (5 bases). This CDR3 has 13 amino acids. Germline V CDR1 and CDR2: SGHSN, HYEKVE. V lost 4 bases, J lost 0 bases, and 8 bases lay in between. The DNA read from the CDR3 is TGTGCCAGCTCCAGGACAACAAACTCC. Protein product: CASSRTTNS. The CDR3, in full, reads CASSRTTNSDYTF.

In regard to this clone: The genes are named according to mouse. The read ends 4 residues early relative to the CDR3; the germline J gene fills the gap. The same CDR3 also results from other DNA sequences found in this sample. The gene calls are TRBV1 and TRBJ2-1; TRBD1 agrees at 9 bases. CDR1 and CDR2 (germline): NSQYPW, LRSPGD (reference sequence). The J segment lost 3 bases and the V segment lost 3 bases, leaving 3 bases of the junction unmatched. The CDR3 has 15 residues. The CDR3 spells CTCSALTGGYAEQFF. CDR3 DNA (partial): TGCACCTGCAGTGCCCTGACAGGGGGCTATGCT.

This clone showed up just a few times. Mouse gene names apply. From the germline J gene comes the end of the CDR3, since the read stops 4 residues before it. This chain uses TRBV13-2 with TRBJ2-7; TRBD2 agrees at 8 bases. Germline values: CDR1 NNHNN, CDR2 SYGAGS (reference sequence). This CDR3 is 15 amino acids long. The DNA read from the CDR3 is TGTGCCAGCGGTGATGCTGGGGGGCCCTATTAT. Protein: CASGDAGGPYY. From start to end, the CDR3 is CASGDAGGPYYEQYF.

About this clone: These gene names are mouse names. The read stops 4 residues short of the end of the CDR3; the missing end is completed from the germline J gene. The V and J genes are TRBV19 and TRBJ2-3, with 9 nucleotides matching TRBD2. Trimming removed 5 bases from V and 1 base from J; junction bases left unmatched: 5. Germline CDR1 is FNHDT and CDR2 is SITEND (reference sequence). CDR3 length: 15 amino acids. The covered CDR3 bases are TGTGCCAGCAGCACCCACTGGGGGGGTGCAGAA. Translating it yields CASSTHWGGAE. The complete CDR3 protein is CASSTHWGGAETLYF.